Below, one TCR beta chain is given with its context. Its antigen is still unknown. The data originate from a study of chemoradiotherapy in HPV16-positive cancers. Findings of the study overall: Functional assays defining HPV-specific T cells used only a couple of HPV16-positive patients. Candidate HPV-specific clones and E7-related TCR motifs grew in tumor during treatment.

Here immunoSEQ multiplex PCR was the method, and the copy in TCRdb shows in-frame clones only, minus some. The sample carries around 10,000 clones, 71% recorded once. This specimen was acquired from a patient who underwent chemoradiotherapy. The receptor was isolated from a human donor with HPV-associated anogenital cancer.

The CDR3 DNA sequence: TGTGCCAGTAGTCCCGACAGGGTGGACTATGGCTACACCTTC. Residues: CASSPDRVDYGYTF. V and J are TRBV19 and TRBJ1-2; TRBD1 aligns across 7 bases. J was trimmed by 3 bases and V by 5 bases; bases with no gene match: 6. The length of the CDR3 is 14 residues. Germline V CDR1 and CDR2: LNHDA, SQIVND (reference sequence). The whole variable domain, remainder taken from reference TRBV19 and TRBJ1-2, is DGGITQSPKYLFRKEGQNVTLSCEQNLNHDAMYWYRQDPGQGLRLIYYSQIVNDFQKGDIAEGYSVSREKKESFPLTVTSAQKNPTAFYLCASSPDRVDYGYTFGSGTRLTVV.